This T cell receptor beta chain came from a study of blood T cell repertoires in COVID-19. In germline, CDR1 is LGHDT, CDR2 YNNKEL (reference sequence). Trimming pared 1 base from V and 2 bases from J, leaving 11 bases between. The CDR3 is 15 amino acids. Profiled with immunoSEQ multiplex PCR; TCRdb holds only in-frame clones, not every one. The table lists 60,000 to 65,000 clones, around 85% of them singletons, with about a fifth in the top ten. This clonotype was obtained from a woman older than 75 with active or convalescent COVID-19. Material for sequencing was peripheral blood. The genes are TRBV3-1 (or the pseudogene TRBV3-2) and TRBJ1-2; D may be TRBD1 (6 bases). CDR3 in DNA: TGTGCCAGCAGCCAAGGCCCAGGGGACAACTATGGCTACACCTTC. Encoded protein: CASSQGPGDNYGYTF.